Sequencing of this T cell receptor beta chain was carried out in a study of siplizumab effects on memory and regulatory T cells. Study results and limitations: No naive or memory phenotype could be assigned to roughly 75-97% of proliferating clones. Alloreactive sequences that could be traced to unstimulated CD4+ memory cells showed a significant reduction under siplizumab. The naive T cell population seemed more diverse than memory cells and seemed a major contributor to the alloresponse. Under siplizumab, an average approximately 71% of mappable alloreactive CD4+ clones were Treg-derived, compared with 25% to 30% in controls.

Comment on this clone: Antigen: not known.

Using immunoSEQ multiplex PCR, the repertoire was profiled, and TCRdb retains in-frame clones only, with some absent. The sample consists of fewer than 130,000 clones, around nine tenths of them appearing once. Germline V CDR1 and CDR2: LGHNT, FRNRAP. This CDR3 contains 13 residues. V was clipped by 1 base and J by 6 bases, with 7 bases between them. This sequence was found in a human donor in good health. Sequencing input: CD4+ T cells sorted from blood. V and J are TRBV12-5 and TRBJ1-5; D not certain. CDR3 sequence: CASGLEGGQPQHF. CDR3 nucleotide sequence: TGTGCTAGTGGTTTGGAGGGCGGTCAGCCCCAGCATTTT.